The entry below describes one TCR beta chain. The record originates from a study of CD8 T cells in Susac syndrome. TEMRA cells were FACS-enriched, while CD8+ and CD4+ T cells were negatively isolated. The authors reverse transcribed roughly 0.5 to 1 ug RNA with random hexamers. Multiplex PCR with immunoSEQ amplified the TCR beta CDR3 across 54 Vbeta and 13 Jbeta. TCRdb re-called the immunoSEQ multiplex PCR reads through MiXCR, storing one row per CDR3 protein. Of 150,000 to 200,000 distinct CDR3 sequences in the sample, around 95% are singletons; the top ten hold under 0.15%. Germline values: CDR1 LGHDT, CDR2 YNNKEL (reference sequence). The CDR3 is 12 residues long. The V end lost 4 bases, the J end lost 6 bases, and 10 bases lay between the germline ends.

V is TRBV3-1 and J is TRBJ2-7; D may be TRBD2 (5 bases). The TCR comes from a human donor in good health. Sequencing was performed on CD4+ T cells from PBMCs. The CDR3 sequence: CASSRPGFEQYF. CDR3 bases: TGTGCCAGCAGCCGGCCGGGGTTCGAGCAGTACTTC.